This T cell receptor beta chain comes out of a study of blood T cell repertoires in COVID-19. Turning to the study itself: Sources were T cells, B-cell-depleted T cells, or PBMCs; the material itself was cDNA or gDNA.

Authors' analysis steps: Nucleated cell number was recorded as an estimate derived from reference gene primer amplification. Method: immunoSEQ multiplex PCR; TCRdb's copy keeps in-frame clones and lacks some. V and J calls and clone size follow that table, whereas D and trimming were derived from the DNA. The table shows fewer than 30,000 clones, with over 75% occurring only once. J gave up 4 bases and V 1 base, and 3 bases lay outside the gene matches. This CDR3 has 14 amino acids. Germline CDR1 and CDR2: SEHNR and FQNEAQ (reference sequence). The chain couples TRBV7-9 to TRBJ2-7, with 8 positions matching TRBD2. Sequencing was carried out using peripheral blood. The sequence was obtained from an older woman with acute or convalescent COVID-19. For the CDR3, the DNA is TGTGCCAGCAGCTTAGGACGGGGGGGGTACGAGCAGTACTTC. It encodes CASSLGRGGYEQYF.